Sequencing of this T cell receptor beta chain was carried out in a study of T cell responses to AZD1222 COVID-19 vaccine. Study observations and caveats: White British people made up most donors, females outnumbered males, and clonal diversity was possibly underestimated. The reported proportion of spike-specific TCRs targeting unmutated variant regions was nearly half.

Here immunoSEQ multiplex PCR was the method, and the copy in TCRdb shows in-frame clones only, minus some. The repertoire has about 84,000 clones, 80% to 90% of them found once; the top ten carry about 12%. Timing groups of about 4 and about 12 weeks for second doses were pooled. This clone was counted a few times. Antigen specificity is unknown. Trimming pared 3 bases from V and 2 bases from J, leaving 7 bases between. This CDR3 is 13 amino acids long. The germline gives CDR1 SGHRS, CDR2 YFSETQ. The receptor comes from an adult who received the AZD1222 COVID-19 vaccine. The sample in question was peripheral blood, obtained 28 days after the second AZD1222 dose. The V call is TRBV5-1, the J call TRBJ2-3; D is ambiguous. Here the CDR3 DNA reads TGCGCCAGCAGCTCCTACAACACAGATACGCAGTATTTT. Translated: CASSSYNTDTQYF.